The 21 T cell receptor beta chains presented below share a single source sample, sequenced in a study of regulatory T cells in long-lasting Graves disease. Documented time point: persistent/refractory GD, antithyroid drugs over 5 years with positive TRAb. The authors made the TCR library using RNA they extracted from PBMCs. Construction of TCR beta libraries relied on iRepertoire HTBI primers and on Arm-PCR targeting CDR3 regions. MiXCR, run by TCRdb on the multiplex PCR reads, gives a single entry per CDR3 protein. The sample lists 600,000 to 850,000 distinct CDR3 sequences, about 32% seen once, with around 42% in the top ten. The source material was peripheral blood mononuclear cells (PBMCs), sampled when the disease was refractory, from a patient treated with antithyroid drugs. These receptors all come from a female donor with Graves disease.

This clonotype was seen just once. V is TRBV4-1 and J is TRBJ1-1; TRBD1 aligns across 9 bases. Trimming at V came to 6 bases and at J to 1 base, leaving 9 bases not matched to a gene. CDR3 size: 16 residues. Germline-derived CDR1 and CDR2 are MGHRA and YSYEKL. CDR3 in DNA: TGCGCCAGCAGAAACCGGGACAGGGCGGGGAACACTGAAGCTTTCTTT. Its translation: CASRNRDRAGNTEAFF.

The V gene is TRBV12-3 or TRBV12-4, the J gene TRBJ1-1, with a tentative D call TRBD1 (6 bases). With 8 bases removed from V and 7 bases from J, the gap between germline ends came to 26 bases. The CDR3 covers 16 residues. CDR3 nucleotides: TGTGCCAGCCGCGCCACCGGGACACCAACGCGAGATGAAGCTTTCTTT. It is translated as CASRATGTPTRDEAFF.

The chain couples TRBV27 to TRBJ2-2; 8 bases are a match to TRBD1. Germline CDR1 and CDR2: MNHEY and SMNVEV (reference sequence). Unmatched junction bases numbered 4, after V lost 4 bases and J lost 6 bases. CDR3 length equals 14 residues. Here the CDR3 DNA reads TGTGCCAGCAGTTGGACAGGGCAAGCCGGGGAGCTGTTTTTT. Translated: CASSWTGQAGELFF.

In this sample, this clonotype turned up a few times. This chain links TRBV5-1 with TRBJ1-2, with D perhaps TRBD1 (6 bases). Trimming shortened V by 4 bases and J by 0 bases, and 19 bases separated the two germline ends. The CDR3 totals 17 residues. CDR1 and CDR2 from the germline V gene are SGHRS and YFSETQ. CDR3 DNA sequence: TGCGCCAGCAGCCGGGACATAAGCAACGGCGCTAACTATGGCTACACCTTC. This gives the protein CASSRDISNGANYGYTF.

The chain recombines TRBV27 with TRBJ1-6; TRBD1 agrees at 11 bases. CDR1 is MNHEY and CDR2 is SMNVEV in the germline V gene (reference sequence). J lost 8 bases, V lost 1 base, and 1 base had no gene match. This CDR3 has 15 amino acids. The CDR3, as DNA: TGTGCCAGCAGTTTATGGACAGGGGGCGATTCACCCCTCCACTTT. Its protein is CASSLWTGGDSPLHF.

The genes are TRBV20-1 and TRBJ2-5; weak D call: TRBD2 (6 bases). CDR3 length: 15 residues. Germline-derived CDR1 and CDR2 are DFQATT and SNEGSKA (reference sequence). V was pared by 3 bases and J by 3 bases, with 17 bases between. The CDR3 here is CSASSAGWGEETQYF. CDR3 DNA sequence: TGCAGTGCTAGTTCGGCAGGTTGGGGGGAAGAGACCCAGTACTTC.

CDR3 in amino acids: CASSRQVAQPQHF. Written as DNA, the CDR3 is TGTGCCAGCAGTCGACAGGTAGCCCAGCCCCAGCATTTT. The chain has TRBV6-1 and TRBJ1-5; D possibly corresponds to TRBD1 (6 bases). The CDR3 totals 13 residues. The germline V and J ends were trimmed by 5 bases and 7 bases, with 12 bases remaining between them. Germline lookup yields CDR1 MNHNS and CDR2 SASEGT.

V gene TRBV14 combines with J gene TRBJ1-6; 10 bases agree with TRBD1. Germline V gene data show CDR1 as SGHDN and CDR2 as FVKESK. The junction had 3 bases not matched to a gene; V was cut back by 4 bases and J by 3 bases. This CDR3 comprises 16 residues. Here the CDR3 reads CASSRRDRGYNSPLHF. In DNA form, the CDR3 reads TGTGCCAGCAGCCGCCGGGACAGGGGCTATAATTCACCCCTCCACTTT.

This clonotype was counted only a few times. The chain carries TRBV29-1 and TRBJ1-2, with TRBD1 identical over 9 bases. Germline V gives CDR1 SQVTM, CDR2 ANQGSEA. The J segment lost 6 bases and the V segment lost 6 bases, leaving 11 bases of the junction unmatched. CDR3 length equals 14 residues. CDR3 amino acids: CSVDTPGQGDGYTF. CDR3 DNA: TGCAGCGTCGATACCCCGGGACAGGGAGATGGCTACACCTTC.

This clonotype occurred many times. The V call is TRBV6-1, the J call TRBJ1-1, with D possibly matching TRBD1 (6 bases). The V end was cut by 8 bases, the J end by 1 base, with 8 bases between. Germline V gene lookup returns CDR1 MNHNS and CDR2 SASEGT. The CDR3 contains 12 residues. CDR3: CASGRGNTEAFF. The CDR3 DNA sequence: TGTGCCAGCGGCAGGGGGAACACTGAAGCTTTCTTT.

The CDR3 nucleotides read TGTGCCACCAGTGATTTGCAGATGGCGGGAGTGGGCGAGCAGTACTTC. It is translated as CATSDLQMAGVGEQYF. The V gene is TRBV24-1, the J gene TRBJ2-7; TRBD2 aligns across 7 bases. The CDR3 contains 16 residues. Germline trimming cut 0 bases from V and 6 bases from J; bases unmatched to any gene: 10. CDR1 and CDR2 (germline): KGHDR, SFDVKD.

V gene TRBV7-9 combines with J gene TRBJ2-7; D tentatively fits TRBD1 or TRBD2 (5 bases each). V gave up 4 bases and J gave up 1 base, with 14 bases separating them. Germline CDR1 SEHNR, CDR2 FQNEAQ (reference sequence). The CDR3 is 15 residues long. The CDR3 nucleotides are TGTGCCAGCAGCTCCATTGGGACGGGTTCCTACGAGCAGTACTTC. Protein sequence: CASSSIGTGSYEQYF. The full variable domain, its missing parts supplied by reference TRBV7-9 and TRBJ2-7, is DTGVSQNPRHKITKRGQNVTFRCDPISEHNRLYWYRQTLGQGPEFLTYFQNEAQLEKSRLLSDRFSAERPKGSFSTLEIQRTEQGDSAMYLCASSSIGTGSYEQYFGPGTRLTVT.

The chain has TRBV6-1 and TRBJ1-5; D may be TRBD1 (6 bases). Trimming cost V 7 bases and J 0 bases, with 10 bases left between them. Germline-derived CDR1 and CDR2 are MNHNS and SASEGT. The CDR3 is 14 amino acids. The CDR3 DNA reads TGTGCCAGCATGGACAGAGATAGCAATCAGCCCCAGCATTTT. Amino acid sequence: CASMDRDSNQPQHF.

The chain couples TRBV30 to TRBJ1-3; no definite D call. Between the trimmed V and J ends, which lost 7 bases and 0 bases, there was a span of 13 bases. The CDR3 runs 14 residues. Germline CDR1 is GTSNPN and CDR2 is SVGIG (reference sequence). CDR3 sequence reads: CAFRRSFSGNTIYF. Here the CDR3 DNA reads TGTGCCTTTCGGAGGTCTTTCTCTGGAAACACCATATATTTT.

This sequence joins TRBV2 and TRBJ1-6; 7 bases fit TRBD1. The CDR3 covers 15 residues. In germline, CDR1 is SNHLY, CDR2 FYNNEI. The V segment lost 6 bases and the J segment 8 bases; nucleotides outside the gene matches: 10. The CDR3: CASRRGDRAHSPLHF. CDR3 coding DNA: TGTGCCAGCAGAAGGGGTGACAGGGCCCATTCACCCCTCCACTTT.

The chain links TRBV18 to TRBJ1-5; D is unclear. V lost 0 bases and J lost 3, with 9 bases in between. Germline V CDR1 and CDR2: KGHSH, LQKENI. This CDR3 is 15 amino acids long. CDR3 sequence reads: CASSPPGGLNQPQHF. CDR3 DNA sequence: TGTGCCAGCTCACCACCGGGCGGCCTCAATCAGCCCCAGCATTTT.

CDR3 sequence (DNA): TGTGCCAGTAGTATAGGACGGGAGAGGTCCTACGAGCAGTACTTC. It is translated as CASSIGRERSYEQYF. The chain combines TRBV19 with TRBJ2-7; perhaps TRBD2 as D (6 bases). Germline loops: CDR1 LNHDA, CDR2 SQIVND (reference sequence). The CDR3 consists of 15 residues. V lost 1 base to trimming and J lost 1 base, with 11 bases between them. Variable domain in full (rest from reference TRBV19 and TRBJ2-7): DGGITQSPKYLFRKEGQNVTLSCEQNLNHDAMYWYRQDPGQGLRLIYYSQIVNDFQKGDIAEGYSVSREKKESFPLTVTSAQKNPTAFYLCASSIGRERSYEQYFGPGTRLTVT.

CDR3 loop: CASSPLHNRGSDNQPQHF. CDR3 coding DNA: TGTGCCAGCTCACCACTACACAACCGGGGATCCGACAATCAGCCCCAGCATTTT. The chain uses TRBV18 and TRBJ1-5, with unresolved D. This CDR3 region has 18 residues. V lost 1 base and J lost 3, with 19 bases in between. From germline, CDR1 is KGHSH and CDR2 LQKENI.

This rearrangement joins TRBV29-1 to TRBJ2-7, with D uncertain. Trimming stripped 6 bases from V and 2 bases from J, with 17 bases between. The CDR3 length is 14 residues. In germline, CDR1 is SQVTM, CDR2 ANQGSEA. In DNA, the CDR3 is TGCAGCGTCGAAACAAGACACTTCCCCTACGAGCAGTACTTC. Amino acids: CSVETRHFPYEQYF.

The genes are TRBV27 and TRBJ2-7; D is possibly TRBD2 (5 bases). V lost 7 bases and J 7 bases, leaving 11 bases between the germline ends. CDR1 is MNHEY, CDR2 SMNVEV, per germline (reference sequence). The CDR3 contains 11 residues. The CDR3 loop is CASTSTGEQYF. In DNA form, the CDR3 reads TGTGCCAGCACCTCCACGGGGGAGCAGTACTTC.

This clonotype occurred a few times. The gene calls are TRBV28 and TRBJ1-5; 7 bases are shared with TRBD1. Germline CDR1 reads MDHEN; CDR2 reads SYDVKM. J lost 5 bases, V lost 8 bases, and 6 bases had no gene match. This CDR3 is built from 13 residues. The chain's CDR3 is CASDTGDHQPQHF. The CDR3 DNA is TGTGCCAGCGACACAGGGGACCATCAGCCCCAGCATTTT.